Detailed here is one T cell receptor (beta chain). As yet, its antigen is unknown. The germline V gene encodes CDR1 SGHRS and CDR2 YFSETQ. Between the trimmed V and J ends, which lost 2 bases and 5 bases, there was a span of 8 bases. The CDR3 has 14 residues. This sample was taken from a study of CD4 T cells in relation to SARS-CoV-2 and coronaviruses. Turning to the study itself: TCR beta CDR3s were sequenced after approximately 9-day antigen culture of PBMCs. The restricting HLA molecule for shared crossreactive spike epitopes was mapped. Negative control cultures got HIV-1 Nef peptides or no peptide.

The unexposed donors gave CD4+ T cells in about 2010-2019, prior to COVID-19. The cells were cultured for under twelve days before CD4+ T cells were isolated. As cell numbers allowed, unexposed-donor CD4+ T cells faced SARS-CoV-2 S/N and four cold-coronavirus spikes. TCRdb's copy holds only in-frame clones and misses some; the assay was immunoSEQ multiplex PCR. The sample carries more than 20,000 clones, roughly 66% recorded once. The receptor was isolated from a human donor in good health. The chain couples TRBV5-1 to TRBJ1-6; D is possibly TRBD1 (5 bases). Sequencing used CD4+ T cells from PBMCs, cultured in vitro. CDR3 sequence reads: CASSLSGDNSPLHF. For the CDR3, the DNA is TGCGCCAGCAGCTTATCGGGGGATAATTCACCCCTCCACTTT.